This T cell receptor (beta chain) was sequenced in a study of T cells in pancreatic ductal adenocarcinoma (dated by TCRdb to the late 2010s). Some background on the complete study: Surgically resected pancreatic ductal adenocarcinoma specimens were analyzed for the quantity, spatial distribution, and characteristics of both suppressive cells and tumor-infiltrating CD8+ T cells, an effort aimed at clarifying the adaptive T-cell response occurring naturally.

Including cysteine and phenylalanine, the CDR3 has 15 amino acids. The kept DNA is CDR3 alone, 45 bases in frame from the first base. The germline V gene (reference sequence) sets CDR1 to SGHNT and CDR2 to YYREEE. Trimming takes 3 bases off V and 1 base off J; junction bases not matched to a gene: 6. As concerns this clone: Its antigen has not been determined. No much larger clone is present one base from it, and per-base qualities are unavailable.

The immunoSEQ hsTCRB kit was used to amplify TCR beta CDR3 regions from genomic DNA. An Illumina HiSeq system was used for high-throughput TRB CDR3 sequencing. The study's own analysis went as follows. The immunoSEQ software was used to analyze the sequencing reads, and any nonproductive sequences containing premature stops or frame-shifts were left out. To calculate repertoire clonality, Shannon entropy was normalized by log2 of the number of unique productive sequences, and that value was subtracted from one. TCRdb carries this immuneACCESS record with in-frame sequences only. Its versions omit some clonotypes, under half of them owing to an unresolved V gene in the studies checked, with the rest unexplained. D and trimming come from the DNA, and the V and J calls and clone size come from that table. This sample gives roughly 100,000 clones in total; around 96% of them show up just once. Approximately 3.1% of the sample belongs to the ten largest clones.

Pancreatic ductal adenocarcinoma patients who had undergone surgery without neoadjuvant therapy were selected. Peripheral blood was collected in heparin tubes, and PBMCs were then isolated from the blood with a histopaque density gradient and cryopreserved in roughly 10% DMSO. Genomic DNA was extracted from six or seven PBMC and fewer than ten flash-frozen tumor specimens using the DNeasy Blood and Tissue Kit with Proteinase K and RNase treatment. What the work shows at the level of the full study, not this receptor alone: Blood samples had more total productive templates and 6 to 8-fold more unique clonotypes than tumor samples. Because inoperable disease is present at presentation in most pancreatic cancer patients, the resected cohort was biased toward the minority with early-stage disease. T-cell clonality did not differ significantly between tumor and blood, with mean clonality about 0.12 in tumors and 0.065 to 0.09 in blood. Comparisons of clonality between tumor and blood may be biased because tumors are enriched in CD45RO+ effector T cells rather than naive T cells, which biases the comparison toward lower diversity.

The chain was built from TRBV5-4 and TRBJ2-7; a stretch of 8 junction bases matches TRBD2. The TCR sequence derives from a human donor with pancreatic ductal adenocarcinoma. Sequencing input: PBMCs. The nucleotide sequence reads TGTGCCAGCAGCTCCGGGACTAGTGGATCCTACGAGCAGTACTTC. Protein translation: CASSSGTSGSYEQYF.